This T cell receptor (beta chain) was captured in a study of T cells after yellow fever vaccination. The germline V gene has CDR1 DFQATT and CDR2 SNEGSKA (reference sequence). V gave up 7 bases and J gave up 4 bases; unmatched junction bases: 8. CDR3 size: 14 residues. It was through 5'RACE template switching that TCR cDNA was made, with a universal primer site and UMIs added. Each CDR3 protein is one row after TCRdb ran MiXCR on the 5' RACE reads. The sample lists hundreds of thousands of distinct CDR3 sequences; around an eighth were seen once. To note about this clonotype: Its antigen is as yet unknown.

Study-level results: Bulk-population clonotypes that are abundant could appear as contaminants in FACS-sorted repertoires. Most primary-vaccination clones reappeared after the booster (more than 95% CD4, about 87% CD8). Clonotypes found in both CD4 and CD8 compartments made up a small share.

The chain carries TRBV20-1 and TRBJ2-5; TRBD2 matches 11 bases. This specimen was CD4+ T cells sorted from PBMCs, taken 15 days after the yellow fever booster vaccination. This receptor was identified in a man between 18 and 35 years old who received the YFV17D yellow fever vaccine. For the CDR3, the DNA is TGCAGTGTTGTTAGCGGGGGGGCTGTAGAGACCCAGTACTTC. This encodes CSVVSGGAVETQYF.